This T cell receptor beta chain was profiled in a study of cytomegalovirus exposure and HLA in healthy donors. Broader study findings: Immune exposure was documented only through CMV serostatus.

This CDR3 is built from 15 residues. Looked up from germline, CDR1 is MGHDK and CDR2 is SYGVNS. This clone occurred once. What it binds is not known. Primers: 60 Vbeta forward and 13 Jbeta reverse. Measured with immunoSEQ multiplex PCR; TCRdb has only the in-frame clones, and not every one. This sample has more than 150,000 clones; approximately 80% occur once, and the top ten carry about 1.4%. Each donor was nominally healthy when sampled (though unrecorded immune exposures were likely). The sequenced sample was PBMCs. J is TRBJ2-5 and V is TRBV25-1; a weak D match, TRBD2 (6 bases). The DNA matches TRBJ2-7 better at its end, which makes the J call doubtful. The TCR sequence derives from a girl aged 5 to 17 in good health and CMV-seropositive. The CDR3 region has the DNA TGTGCCAGCAGTGATCAGACTAGACTCACCTACGAGCAGTACTTC. This translates into CASSDQTRLTYEQYF.